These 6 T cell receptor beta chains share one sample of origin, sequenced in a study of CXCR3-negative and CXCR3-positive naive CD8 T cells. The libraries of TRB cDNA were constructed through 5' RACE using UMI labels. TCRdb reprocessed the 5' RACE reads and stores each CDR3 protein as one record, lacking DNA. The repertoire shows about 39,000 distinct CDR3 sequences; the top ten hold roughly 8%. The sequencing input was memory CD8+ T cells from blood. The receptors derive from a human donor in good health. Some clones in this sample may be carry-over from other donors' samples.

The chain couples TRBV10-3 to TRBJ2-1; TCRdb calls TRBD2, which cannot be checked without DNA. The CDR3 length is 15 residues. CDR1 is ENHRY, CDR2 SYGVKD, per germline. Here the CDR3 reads CATVTTAGGLDEQFF.

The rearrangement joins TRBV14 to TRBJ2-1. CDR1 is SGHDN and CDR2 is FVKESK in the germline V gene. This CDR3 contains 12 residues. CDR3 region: CASSPIYNEQFF.

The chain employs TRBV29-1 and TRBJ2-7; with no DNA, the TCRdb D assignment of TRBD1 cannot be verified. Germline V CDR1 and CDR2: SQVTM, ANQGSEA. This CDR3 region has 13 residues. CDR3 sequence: CSVVGGGAYEQYF.

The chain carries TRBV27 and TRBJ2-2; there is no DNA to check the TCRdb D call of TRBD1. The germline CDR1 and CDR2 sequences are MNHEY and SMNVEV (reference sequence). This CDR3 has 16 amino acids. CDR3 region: CASTLYPSASLGELFF.

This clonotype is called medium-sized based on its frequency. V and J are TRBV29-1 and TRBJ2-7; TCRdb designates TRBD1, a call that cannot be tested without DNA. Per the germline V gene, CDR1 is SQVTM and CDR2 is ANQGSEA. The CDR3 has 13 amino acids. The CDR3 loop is CSVEDSGGNEQYF.

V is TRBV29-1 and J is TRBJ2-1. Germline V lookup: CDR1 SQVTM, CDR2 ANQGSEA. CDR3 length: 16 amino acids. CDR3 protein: CSVEDEIADPYNEQFF.